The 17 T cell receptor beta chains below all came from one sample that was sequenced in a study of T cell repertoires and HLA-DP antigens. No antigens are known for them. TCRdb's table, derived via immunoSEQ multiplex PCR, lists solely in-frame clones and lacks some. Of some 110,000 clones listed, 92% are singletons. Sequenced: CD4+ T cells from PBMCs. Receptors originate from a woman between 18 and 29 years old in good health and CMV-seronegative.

The CDR3 sequence: CSVGGTSGSSTDTQYF. The CDR3, as DNA: TGCAGCGTTGGGGGGACTAGCGGGAGCTCGACAGATACGCAGTATTTT. The V gene is TRBV29-1, the J gene TRBJ2-3; 14 nucleotides match TRBD2. Germline-derived CDR1 and CDR2 are SQVTM and ANQGSEA. J was trimmed by 3 bases and V by 4 bases; bases with no gene match: 6. The CDR3 totals 16 residues.

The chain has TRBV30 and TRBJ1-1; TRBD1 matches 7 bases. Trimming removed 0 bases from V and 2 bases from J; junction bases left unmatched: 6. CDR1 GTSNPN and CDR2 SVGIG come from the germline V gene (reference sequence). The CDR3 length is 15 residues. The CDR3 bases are TGTGCCTGGAGTGTCCCCCGGGACAGCAACACTGAAGCTTTCTTT. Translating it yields CAWSVPRDSNTEAFF.

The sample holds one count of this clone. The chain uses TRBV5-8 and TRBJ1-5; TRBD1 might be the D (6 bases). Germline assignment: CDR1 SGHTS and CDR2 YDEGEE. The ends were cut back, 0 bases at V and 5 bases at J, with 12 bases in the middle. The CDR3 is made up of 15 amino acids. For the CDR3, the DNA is TGTGCCAGCAGCTTGGTACTCGGGGGCTATCAGCCCCAGCATTTT. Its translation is CASSLVLGGYQPQHF.

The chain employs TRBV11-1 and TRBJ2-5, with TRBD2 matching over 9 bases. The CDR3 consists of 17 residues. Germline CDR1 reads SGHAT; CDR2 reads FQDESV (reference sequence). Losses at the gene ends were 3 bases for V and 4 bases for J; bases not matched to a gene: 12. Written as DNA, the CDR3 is TGTGCCAGCAGCTTTCTTAGCGGGGGCGTCAAGGCAGAGACCCAGTACTTC. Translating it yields CASSFLSGGVKAETQYF.

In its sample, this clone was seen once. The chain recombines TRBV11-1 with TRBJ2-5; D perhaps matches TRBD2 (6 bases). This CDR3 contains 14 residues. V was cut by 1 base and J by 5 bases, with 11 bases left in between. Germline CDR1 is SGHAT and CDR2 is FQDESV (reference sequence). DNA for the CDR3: TGTGCCAGCAGCTTAGTGATTGGGGGGGAGACCCAGTACTTC. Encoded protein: CASSLVIGGETQYF. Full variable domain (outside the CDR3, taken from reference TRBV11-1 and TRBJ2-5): EAEVAQSPRYKITEKSQAVAFWCDPISGHATLYWYRQILGQGPELLVQFQDESVVDDSQLPKDRFSAERLKGVDSTLKIQPAELGDSAMYLCASSLVIGGETQYFGPGTRLLVL.

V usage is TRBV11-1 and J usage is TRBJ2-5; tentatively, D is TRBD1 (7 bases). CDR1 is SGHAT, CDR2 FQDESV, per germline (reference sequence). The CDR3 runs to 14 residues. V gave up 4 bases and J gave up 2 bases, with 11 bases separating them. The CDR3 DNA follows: TGTGCCAGCAGCTGGAGGGACAGTCAAGAGACCCAGTACTTC. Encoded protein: CASSWRDSQETQYF.

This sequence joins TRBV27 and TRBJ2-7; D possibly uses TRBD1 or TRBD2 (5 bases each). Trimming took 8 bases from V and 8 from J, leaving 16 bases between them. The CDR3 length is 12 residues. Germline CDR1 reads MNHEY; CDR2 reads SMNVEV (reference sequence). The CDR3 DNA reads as TGTGCCAGCTCTGGGACGGGTACTCAGCAGTACTTC. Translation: CASSGTGTQQYF.

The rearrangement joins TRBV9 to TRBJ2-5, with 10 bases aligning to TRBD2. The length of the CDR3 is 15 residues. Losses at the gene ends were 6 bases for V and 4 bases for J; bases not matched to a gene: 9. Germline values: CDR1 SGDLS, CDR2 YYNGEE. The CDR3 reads CASTTASGSTETQYF. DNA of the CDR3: TGTGCCAGCACGACGGCTAGCGGGAGTACAGAGACCCAGTACTTC.

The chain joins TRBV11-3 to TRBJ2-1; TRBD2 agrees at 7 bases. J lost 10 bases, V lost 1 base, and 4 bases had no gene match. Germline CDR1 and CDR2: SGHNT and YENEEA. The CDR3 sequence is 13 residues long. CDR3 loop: CASSLVGAGEQFF. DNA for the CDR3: TGTGCCAGCAGCTTAGTCGGAGCGGGAGAGCAGTTCTTC.

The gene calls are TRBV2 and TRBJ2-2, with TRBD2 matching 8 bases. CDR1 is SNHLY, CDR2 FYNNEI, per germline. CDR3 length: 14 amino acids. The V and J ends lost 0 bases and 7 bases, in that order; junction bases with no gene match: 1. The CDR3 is CASSEAGGVGELFF. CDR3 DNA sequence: TGTGCCAGCAGTGAAGCCGGGGGGGTCGGGGAGCTGTTTTTT. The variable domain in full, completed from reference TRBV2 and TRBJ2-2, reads EPEVTQTPSHQVTQMGQEVILRCVPISNHLYFYWYRQILGQKVEFLVSFYNNEISEKSEIFDDQFSVERPDGSNFTLKIRSTKLEDSAMYFCASSEAGGVGELFFGEGSRLTVL.

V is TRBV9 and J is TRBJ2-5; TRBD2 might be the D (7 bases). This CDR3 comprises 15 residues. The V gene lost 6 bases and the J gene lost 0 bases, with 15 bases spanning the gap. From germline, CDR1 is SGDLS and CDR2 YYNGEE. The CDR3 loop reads CASTVRGDNQETQYF. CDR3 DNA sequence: TGTGCCAGCACCGTCCGGGGGGACAACCAAGAGACCCAGTACTTC.

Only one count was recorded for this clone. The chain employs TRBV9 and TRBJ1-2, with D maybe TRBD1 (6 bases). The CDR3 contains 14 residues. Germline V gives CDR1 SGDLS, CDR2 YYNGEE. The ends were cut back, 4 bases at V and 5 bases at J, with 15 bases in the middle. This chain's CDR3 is CASSPPGGGYGYTF. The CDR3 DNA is TGTGCCAGCAGCCCACCCGGGGGCGGGTATGGCTACACCTTC.

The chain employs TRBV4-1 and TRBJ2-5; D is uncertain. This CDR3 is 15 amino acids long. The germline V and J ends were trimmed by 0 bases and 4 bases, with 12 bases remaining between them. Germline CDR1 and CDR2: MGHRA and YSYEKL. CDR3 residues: CASSQDLAVSETQYF. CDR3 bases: TGCGCCAGCAGCCAAGATTTGGCGGTTTCAGAGACCCAGTACTTC.

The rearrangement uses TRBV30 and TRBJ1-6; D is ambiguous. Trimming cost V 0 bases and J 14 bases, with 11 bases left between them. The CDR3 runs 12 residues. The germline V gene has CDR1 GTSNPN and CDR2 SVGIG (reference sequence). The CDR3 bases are TGTGCCTGGAGTGTGGCCCCGACCACCCTCCACTTT. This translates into CAWSVAPTTLHF. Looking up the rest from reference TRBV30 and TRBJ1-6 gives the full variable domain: SQTIHQWPATLVQPVGSPLSLECTVEGTSNPNLYWYRQAAGRGLQLLFYSVGIGQISSEVPQNLSASRPQDRQFILSSKKLLLSDSGFYLCAWSVAPTTLHFGNGTRLTVT.

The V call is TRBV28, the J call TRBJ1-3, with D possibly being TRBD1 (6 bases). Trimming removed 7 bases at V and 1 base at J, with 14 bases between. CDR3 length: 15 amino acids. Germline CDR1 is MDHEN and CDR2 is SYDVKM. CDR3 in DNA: TGTGCCAGCATCCCGGGCCAGGGGTCTGGAAACACCATATATTTT. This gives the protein CASIPGQGSGNTIYF.

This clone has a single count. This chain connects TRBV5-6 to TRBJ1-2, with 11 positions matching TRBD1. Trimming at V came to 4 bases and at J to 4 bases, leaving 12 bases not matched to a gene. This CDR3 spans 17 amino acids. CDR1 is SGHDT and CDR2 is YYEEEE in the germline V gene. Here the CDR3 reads CASSTGQGARLGYGYTF. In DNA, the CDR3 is TGTGCCAGCAGCACCGGACAGGGGGCGCGTCTGGGCTATGGCTACACCTTC.

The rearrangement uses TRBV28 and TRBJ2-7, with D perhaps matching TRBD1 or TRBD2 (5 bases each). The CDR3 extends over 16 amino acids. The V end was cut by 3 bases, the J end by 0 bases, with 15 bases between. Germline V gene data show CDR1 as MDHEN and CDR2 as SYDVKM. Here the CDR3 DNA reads TGTGCCAGCAGTTTTTTATATGGGACGAGCTCCTACGAGCAGTACTTC. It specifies CASSFLYGTSSYEQYF.